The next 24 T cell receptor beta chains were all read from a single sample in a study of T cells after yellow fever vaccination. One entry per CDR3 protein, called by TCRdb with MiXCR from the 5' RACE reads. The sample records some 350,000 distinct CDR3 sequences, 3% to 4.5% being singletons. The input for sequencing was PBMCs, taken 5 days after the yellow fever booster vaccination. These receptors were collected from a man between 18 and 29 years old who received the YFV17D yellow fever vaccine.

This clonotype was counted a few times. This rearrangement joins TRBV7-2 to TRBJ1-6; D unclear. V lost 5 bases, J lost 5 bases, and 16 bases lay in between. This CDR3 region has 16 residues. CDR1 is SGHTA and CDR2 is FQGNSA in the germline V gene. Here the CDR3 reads CASSTFSGGNNSPLHF. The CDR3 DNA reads TGTGCCAGCAGCACGTTTTCAGGAGGCAATAATTCACCCCTCCACTTT.

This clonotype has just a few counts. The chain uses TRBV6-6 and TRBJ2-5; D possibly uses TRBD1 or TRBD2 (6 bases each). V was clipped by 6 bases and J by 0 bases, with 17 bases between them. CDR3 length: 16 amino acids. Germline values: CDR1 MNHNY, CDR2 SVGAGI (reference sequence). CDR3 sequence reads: CASSIQRGAYQETQYF. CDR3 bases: TGTGCCAGCAGCATACAGAGGGGGGCGTACCAAGAGACCCAGTACTTC.

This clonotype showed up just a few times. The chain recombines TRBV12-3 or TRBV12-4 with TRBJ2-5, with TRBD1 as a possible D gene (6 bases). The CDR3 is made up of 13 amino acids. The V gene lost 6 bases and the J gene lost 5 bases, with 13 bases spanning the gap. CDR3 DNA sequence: TGTGCCAGCAGCGAGCAGGGGACGGAGACCCAGTACTTC. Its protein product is CASSEQGTETQYF.

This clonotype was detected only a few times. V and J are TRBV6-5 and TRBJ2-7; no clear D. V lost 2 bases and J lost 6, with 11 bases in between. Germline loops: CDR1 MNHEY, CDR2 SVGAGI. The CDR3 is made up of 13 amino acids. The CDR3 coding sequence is TGTGCCAGCAGTTACACCCTAGGTGGCGAGCAGTACGTC. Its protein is CASSYTLGGEQYV.

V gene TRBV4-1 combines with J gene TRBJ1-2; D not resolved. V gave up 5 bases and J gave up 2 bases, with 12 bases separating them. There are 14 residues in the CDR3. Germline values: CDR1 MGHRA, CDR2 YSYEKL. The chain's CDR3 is CASSREIQNYGYTF. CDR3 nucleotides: TGCGCCAGCAGCAGGGAGATTCAGAACTATGGCTACACCTTC.

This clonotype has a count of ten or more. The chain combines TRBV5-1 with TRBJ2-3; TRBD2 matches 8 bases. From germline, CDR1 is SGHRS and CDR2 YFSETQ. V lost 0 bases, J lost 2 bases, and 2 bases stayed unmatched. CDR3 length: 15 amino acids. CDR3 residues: CASSLGGGYTDTQYF. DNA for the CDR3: TGCGCCAGCAGCTTGGGCGGGGGGTACACAGATACGCAGTATTTT.

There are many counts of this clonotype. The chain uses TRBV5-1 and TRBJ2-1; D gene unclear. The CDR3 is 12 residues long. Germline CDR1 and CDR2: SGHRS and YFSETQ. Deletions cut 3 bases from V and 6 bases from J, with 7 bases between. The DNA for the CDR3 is TGCGCCAGCAGCTCGGACCGCAATGAGCAGTTCTTC. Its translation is CASSSDRNEQFF.

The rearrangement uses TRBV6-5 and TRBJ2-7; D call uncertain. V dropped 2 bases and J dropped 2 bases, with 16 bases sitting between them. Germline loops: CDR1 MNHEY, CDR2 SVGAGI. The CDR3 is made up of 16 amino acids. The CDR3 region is CASSYQLSRPPYEQYF. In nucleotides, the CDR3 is TGTGCCAGCAGTTACCAATTGTCCAGGCCTCCCTACGAGCAGTACTTC.

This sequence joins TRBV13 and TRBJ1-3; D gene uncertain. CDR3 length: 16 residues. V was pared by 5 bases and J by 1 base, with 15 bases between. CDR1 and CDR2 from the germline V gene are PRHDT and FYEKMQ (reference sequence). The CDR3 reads CASSPPPLDSGNTIYF. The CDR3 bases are TGTGCCAGCAGCCCCCCGCCGTTGGATTCTGGAAACACCATATATTTT. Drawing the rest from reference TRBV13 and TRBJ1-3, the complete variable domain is AAGVIQSPRHLIKEKRETATLKCYPIPRHDTVYWYQQGPGQDPQFLISFYEKMQSDKGSIPDRFSAQQFSDYHSELNMSSLELGDSALYFCASSPPPLDSGNTIYFGEGSWLTVV.

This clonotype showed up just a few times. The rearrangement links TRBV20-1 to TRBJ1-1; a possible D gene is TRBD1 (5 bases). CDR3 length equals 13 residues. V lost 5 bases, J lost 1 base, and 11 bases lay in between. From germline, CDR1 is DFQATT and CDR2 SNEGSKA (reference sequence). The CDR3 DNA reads TGCAGTGCTTCACGGGACGGGAACACTGAAGCTTTCTTT. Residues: CSASRDGNTEAFF.

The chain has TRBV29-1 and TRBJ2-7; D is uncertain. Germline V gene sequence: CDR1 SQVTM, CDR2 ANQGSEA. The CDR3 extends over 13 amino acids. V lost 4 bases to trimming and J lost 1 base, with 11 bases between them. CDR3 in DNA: TGCAGCGTTGTTCCGGCGGCTTCCTACGAGCAGTACTTC. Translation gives CSVVPAASYEQYF.

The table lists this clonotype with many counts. This CDR3 reads CSVEDGGPKYF. DNA of the CDR3: TGCAGCGTTGAAGACGGGGGGCCCAAGTATTTT. The chain carries TRBV29-1 and TRBJ2-3; weak D call: TRBD2 (7 bases). The CDR3 length is 11 residues. Germline V gene sequence: CDR1 SQVTM, CDR2 ANQGSEA. The ends were cut back, 0 bases at V and 13 bases at J, with 11 bases in the middle.

The CDR3 nucleotides read TGTGCCATCAGTCGACAGGGGGCCAGCTCCTATAATTCACCCCTCCACTTT. Encoded protein: CAISRQGASSYNSPLHF. V usage is TRBV10-3 and J usage is TRBJ1-6; 10 bases align to TRBD1. V shed 5 bases and J 0 bases; nucleotides not matched to a gene: 4. The CDR3 has 17 residues. Germline CDR1 is ENHRY and CDR2 is SYGVKD.

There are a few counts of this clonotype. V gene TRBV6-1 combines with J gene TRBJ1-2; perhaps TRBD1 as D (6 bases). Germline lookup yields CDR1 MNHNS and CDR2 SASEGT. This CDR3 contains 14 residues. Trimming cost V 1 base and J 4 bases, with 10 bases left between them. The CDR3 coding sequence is TGTGCCAGCAGTGAAGTCCCCAGGGGCTATGGCTACACCTTC. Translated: CASSEVPRGYGYTF.

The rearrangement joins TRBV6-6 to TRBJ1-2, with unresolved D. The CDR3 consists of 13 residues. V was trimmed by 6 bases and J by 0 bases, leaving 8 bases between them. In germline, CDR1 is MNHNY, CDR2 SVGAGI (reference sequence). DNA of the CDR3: TGTGCCAGCAGCCCCAGTGCTAACTATGGCTACACCTTC. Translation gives CASSPSANYGYTF.

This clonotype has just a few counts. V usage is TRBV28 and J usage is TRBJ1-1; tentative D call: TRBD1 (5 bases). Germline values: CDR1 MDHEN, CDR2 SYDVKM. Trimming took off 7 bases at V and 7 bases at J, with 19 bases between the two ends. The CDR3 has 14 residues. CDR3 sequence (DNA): TGTGCCAGCATCAACTCAGGGTTGGATTATGAAGCTTTCTTT. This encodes CASINSGLDYEAFF.

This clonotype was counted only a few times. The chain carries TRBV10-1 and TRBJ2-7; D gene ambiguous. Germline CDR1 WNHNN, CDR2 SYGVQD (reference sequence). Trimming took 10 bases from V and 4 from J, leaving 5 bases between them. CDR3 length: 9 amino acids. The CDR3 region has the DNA TGCGCCACCCTATACGAGCAGTACGTC. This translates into CATLYEQYV.

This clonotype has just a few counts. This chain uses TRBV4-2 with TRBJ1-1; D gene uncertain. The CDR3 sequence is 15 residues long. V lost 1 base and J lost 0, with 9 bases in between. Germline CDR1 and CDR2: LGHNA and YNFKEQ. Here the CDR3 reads CASSQVGVMNTEAFF. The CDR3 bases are TGTGCCAGCAGCCAAGTAGGAGTTATGAACACTGAAGCTTTCTTT.

CDR3 nucleotides: TGCGCCAGCAGCTATACAGGGGCAGATGGCTACACCTTC. Its protein is CASSYTGADGYTF. The chain uses TRBV5-1 and TRBJ1-2; 7 bases line up with TRBD1. CDR1 and CDR2 from the germline V gene are SGHRS and YFSETQ. With 3 bases clipped from V and 6 bases from J, the junction kept 5 bases outside the gene matches. The CDR3 is made up of 13 amino acids.

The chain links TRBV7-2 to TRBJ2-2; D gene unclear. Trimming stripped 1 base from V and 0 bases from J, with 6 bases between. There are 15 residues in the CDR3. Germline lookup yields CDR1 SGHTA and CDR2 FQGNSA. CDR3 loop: CASSLVGANTGELFF. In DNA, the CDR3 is TGTGCCAGCAGCTTAGTAGGAGCGAACACCGGGGAGCTGTTTTTT.

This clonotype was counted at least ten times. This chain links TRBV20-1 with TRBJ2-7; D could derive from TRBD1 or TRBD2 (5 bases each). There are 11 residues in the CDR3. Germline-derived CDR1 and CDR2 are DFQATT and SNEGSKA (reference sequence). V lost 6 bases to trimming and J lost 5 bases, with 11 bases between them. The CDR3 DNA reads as TGCAGTGCCCGAGGGGCAAACGAGCAGTACTTC. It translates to CSARGANEQYF.

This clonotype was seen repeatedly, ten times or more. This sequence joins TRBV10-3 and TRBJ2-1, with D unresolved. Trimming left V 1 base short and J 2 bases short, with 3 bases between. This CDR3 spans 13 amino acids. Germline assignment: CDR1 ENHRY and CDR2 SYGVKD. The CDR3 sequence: CAISEWPYNEQFF. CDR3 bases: TGTGCCATCAGTGAGTGGCCCTACAATGAGCAGTTCTTC.

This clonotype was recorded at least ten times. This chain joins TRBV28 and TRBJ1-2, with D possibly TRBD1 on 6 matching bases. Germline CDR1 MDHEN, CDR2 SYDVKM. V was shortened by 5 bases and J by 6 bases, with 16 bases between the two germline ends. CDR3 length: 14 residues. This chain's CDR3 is CASSPAGERNGYTF. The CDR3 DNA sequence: TGTGCCAGCAGTCCCGCAGGGGAACGGAATGGCTACACCTTC.

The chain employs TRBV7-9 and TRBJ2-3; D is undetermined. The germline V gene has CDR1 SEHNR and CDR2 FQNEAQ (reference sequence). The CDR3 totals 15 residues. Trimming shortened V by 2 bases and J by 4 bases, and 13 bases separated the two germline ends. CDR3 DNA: TGTGCCAGCAGCTTATCCTTTAGGGAACCAGATACGCAGTATTTT. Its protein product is CASSLSFREPDTQYF.